The rows below give T cell receptor beta chains drawn from one sample of a study of CD4 and CD8 cells across lung adenocarcinoma regions. TCRdb called the PCR reads again in MiXCR, with one record for every CDR3 protein. The data contain some 9,600 distinct CDR3 sequences, 51% of them singletons. Material: CD4+ T cells from the margin of a lung tumor. The receptors were sampled from a male donor with lung adenocarcinoma. The CD4 and CD8 labels of this study may be unreliable. The CDR3 runs from the conserved cysteine through the conserved F or W. Each record gives: V gene, D gene, J gene, clone size, CDR3 protein, CDR3 DNA. A D gene is named only where the DNA matches it firmly. Clone size is shown for a subset of rows, as once, few, many or a class of expanded clone.

TRBV24-1,TRBD1,TRBJ2-1,NA,CATSDPAGTVQETQFF,TGTGCCACCAGCGACCCCGCCGGGACAGTACAAGAGACCCAGTTCTTC
TRBV6-5,TRBD2,TRBJ2-1,few,CASSYSSGSLYNEQFF,TGTGCCAGCAGTTACTCCAGCGGGAGCCTCTACAATGAGCAGTTCTTC
TRBV6-1,NA,TRBJ2-5,few,CASRTQGWGAQYF,TGTGCCAGCAGAACACAGGGCTGGGGGGCCCAGTACTTC
TRBV6-1,TRBD1,TRBJ2-1,NA,CASSEVDRGYGYNEQFF,TGTGCCAGCAGTGAAGTGGACAGGGGCTATGGCTACAATGAGCAGTTCTTC
TRBV4-1,NA,TRBJ2-7,many,CASSQFNEQYF,TGCGCCAGCAGCCAATTTAACGAGCAGTACTTC
TRBV25-1,NA,TRBJ2-3,NA,CASSVTGTQGDTQYF,TGTGCCAGCAGTGTCACGGGGACCCAGGGAGATACGCAGTATTTT
TRBV27,TRBD1,TRBJ2-5,many,CASSRGGRQETQYF,TGTGCCAGCAGTAGAGGGGGCAGACAAGAGACCCAGTACTTC
TRBV27,NA,TRBJ2-5,NA,CASSLFYGMQETQYF,TGTGCCAGCAGTTTATTCTACGGGATGCAGGAGACCCAGTACTTC
TRBV6-5,TRBD1,TRBJ2-7,NA,CASSSLGQGPYEQYF,TGTGCCAGCAGTTCTCTGGGACAGGGACCCTACGAGCAGTACTTC
TRBV6-1,NA,TRBJ2-3,NA,CASSEGAVCTGTQYF,TGTGCCAGCAGTGAGGGCGCGGTTTGCACCGGTACGCAGTATTTT
TRBV4-1,NA,TRBJ1-1,many,CASSQPKFTGLITEAFF,TGCGCCAGCAGCCAACCCAAGTTCACGGGGCTTATAACTGAAGCTTTCTTT
TRBV6-1,TRBD1,TRBJ2-7,NA,CASSGTGGREQYF,TGTGCCAGCAGTGGAACAGGGGGCCGCGAGCAGTACTTC
TRBV27,NA,TRBJ2-4,NA,CARGLGATNMQYF,TGTGCCAGGGGGCTGGGAGCCACAAATATGCAGTACTTC
TRBV6-1,NA,TRBJ2-3,NA,CASRGLRATDIQYF,TGTGCCAGCAGAGGGCTGCGTGCCACAGATATTCAGTATTTC
TRBV6-1,NA,TRBJ2-3,NA,CASSAEIIGDTQYF,TGTGCCAGCTCGGCGGAGATAATAGGAGATACGCAGTATTTT
TRBV6-5,NA,TRBJ2-4,NA,CASSCGGAGLGAKDTQYF,TGTGCCAGCAGTTGCGGCGGGGCGGGGCTGGGGGCCAAAGATACTCAGTATTTC
TRBV7-2,NA,TRBJ2-4,NA,CASSLVSATNIQYF,TGTGCCAGCAGCTTAGTTTCTGCTACAAACATTCAGTACTTC
TRBV20-1,NA,TRBJ2-1,NA,CSATPGGPNNEQFF,TGCAGTGCTACTCCGGGGGGCCCAAACAATGAGCAGTTCTTC
TRBV6-5,TRBD2,TRBJ2-1,few,CASSYRTSGTPSTQFF,TGTGCCAGCAGTTACAGGACTAGCGGGACACCGTCTACTCAGTTCTTC
TRBV27,NA,TRBJ2-1,medium-sized,CASSLARTPHNEQFF,TGTGCCAGCAGTTTAGCTAGGACCCCCCACAATGAGCAGTTCTTC
TRBV10-3,NA,TRBJ2-5,NA,CATRSHSQETQYF,TGTGCCACCAGATCACACTCACAAGAGACCCAGTACTTC
TRBV4-2,NA,TRBJ2-1,NA,CASSRGHSGEYNEQFF,TGTGCCAGCAGCCGGGGGCACTCGGGGGAATACAATGAGCAGTTCTTC
TRBV6-1,TRBD1,TRBJ1-1,medium-sized,CASSEDTSGTGVTEAFF,TGTGCCAGCAGTGAAGATACCTCCGGGACAGGGGTCACTGAAGCTTTCTTT
TRBV6-1,TRBD1,TRBJ1-4,many,CASSDVTGDEKLFF,TGTGCCAGCAGTGACGTTACAGGGGATGAAAAACTGTTTTTT
TRBV6-5,NA,TRBJ2-5,NA,CASSYSGGETQYF,TGTGCCAGCAGTTACTCAGGAGGAGAGACCCAGTACTTC
TRBV4-1,NA,TRBJ2-3,NA,CASSQDGQPDLTDTQYF,TGCGCCAGCAGCCAAGATGGGCAGCCCGATCTCACAGATACGCAGTATTTT